The present TCR beta chain was sequenced within a study of a mutant IDH1 vaccine in newly diagnosed glioma. The time point here: baseline, week 1 (first vaccination visit). As to treatment: pre-vaccination baseline after standard-of-care therapy. Sequencing was performed with immunoSEQ multiplex PCR; in TCRdb, only in-frame clones are kept and a portion is missing. The table lists over 30,000 clones, about 80% of them singletons. This TCR derives from a man in his fifties with glioma. Some clones in this sample may be carry-over from other donors' samples. Sequenced here: peripheral blood mononuclear cells (PBMCs), sampled from a glioma patient treated with radiotherapy, temozolomide or both.

In DNA, the CDR3 is TGTGCCAGCAGTACGGGGGAAAATCAGCCCCAGCATTTT. Residues: CASSTGENQPQHF. The chain joins TRBV2 to TRBJ1-5; a possible D gene is TRBD1 (5 bases). The germline gives CDR1 SNHLY, CDR2 FYNNEI. CDR3 length: 13 residues. Trimming took 5 bases from V and 4 from J, leaving 9 bases between them. Full variable domain (remainder filled in from reference TRBV2 and TRBJ1-5): EPEVTQTPSHQVTQMGQEVILRCVPISNHLYFYWYRQILGQKVEFLVSFYNNEISEKSEIFDDQFSVERPDGSNFTLKIRSTKLEDSAMYFCASSTGENQPQHFGDGTRLSIL.